This TCR beta chain was recorded in a study of CD8 T cells in ankylosing spondylitis. General study points: The disease-linked clones had a CD8+ phenotype and low blood frequencies. Within matched ankylosing spondylitis synovial fluid, disease-linked clones were reportedly significantly enriched.

TCRdb re-called the 5' RACE reads with MiXCR, one entry per CDR3 protein. The sample shows 300,000 to 400,000 distinct CDR3 sequences, roughly 15% of them seen only once. This clonotype came up a few times. The antigen is undetermined. The CDR3 is made up of 15 amino acids. This TCR came from a male donor with ankylosing spondylitis or in good health (not recorded which). Sample: blood, either unsorted or a sorted T cell fraction (not recorded which). The V and J genes are TRBV21-1 and TRBJ2-7; the table's D call of TRBD1 was not tested on the DNA. TRBV21-1 corresponds to a pseudogene. This CDR3 is CASSPLGQGVYEQYF. CDR3 nucleotides: TGTGCCAGCAGCCCCCTCGGACAGGGGGTCTACGAGCAGTACTTC.